This TCR beta chain was profiled in a study of blood T cell repertoires in COVID-19. Study information: Samples representing acute and convalescent COVID-19 were sourced from the United States, Italy and Spain.

Trimming removed 9 bases at V and 0 bases at J, with 12 bases between. Germline values: CDR1 MNHEY, CDR2 SVGAGI. This CDR3 contains 14 residues. Clones were sequenced by immunoSEQ multiplex PCR, and TCRdb holds only the in-frame ones, with some missing. The data hold about 310,000 clones, with 89% observed a single time. The sample was PBMCs or T cells enriched from blood (not recorded which). The chain uses TRBV6-5 and TRBJ2-1; D unresolved. The sequence came from a woman aged 40 to 50 who had recovered from COVID-19. The CDR3 DNA is TGTGCCAGTGAACGCGGCAGCTCCTACAATGAGCAGTTCTTC. Its protein product is CASERGSSYNEQFF.